The T cell receptor (beta chain) described here comes from a study of human T cells and chemical hapten exposure (dated by TCRdb to the early 2020s). The study in broad terms: For sensitization, 2% DPC in acetone was applied to a roughly 2 cm by roughly 2 cm area of upper inner arm skin. Weekly therapeutic DPC doses were additionally applied to the scalp of patients throughout the approximately 25-week study period. Patch tests used Finn chambers with 0.01% DPC on the upper back, scored after 6 days by International Contact Dermatitis Research Group standards. The patient cohort, mostly female, included alopecia areata with under or over 50% scalp involvement, alopecia totalis and alopecia universalis. Libraries were pooled for sequencing, and per-sample TCR yields varied mainly because of small differences in library volumes within the pool. Peripheral blood TCR repertoire changes were tracked in vivo in alopecia patients during primary and secondary sensitization to the hapten diphenylcyclopropenone (DPC). Blood was sampled from patients pre-sensitization (week 0) and at 2, 6 and about 24 weeks after DPC sensitization. Approximately 28 alopecia patients provided blood for TCR sequencing at one to four time points (pre-sensitization, 2, 6 and 24 weeks). The investigation overall reported the following: Significantly more large CDR3 similarity clusters were formed by expanded TCRs than by pre-sensitization or healthy control sets, consistent with antigen-driven responses. Because all patients had alopecia, a presumed autoimmune disease, the immune response of the patients might differ from that of healthy individuals. Repeated subsampling changed both the strength of the expansion versus patch-test correlation and the threshold at which that correlation became significant. The number of TCRs above 1 in 1000 frequency did not change with DPC sensitization; there was no evidence of global repertoire structure alterations. Patch test score correlated positively with the number of PT1 expanded TCRs, reaching significance at thresholds 8, 16 and 32 but not at 4.

The CDR3 numbers 13 residues from cysteine through phenylalanine. Of the read, only the CDR3 DNA is kept; its 39 bases are in frame from base 1. Deletion took 5 bases off V and 2 bases off J, with a span of 10 bases between the germline ends. The germline V gene supplies CDR1 SGHAT and CDR2 FQNNGV. The time point label, as the study defines it: patch test 1, 2 weeks after DPC sensitization. The treatment or condition label, as the study defines it: therapeutic diphenylcyclopropenone sensitization with weekly scalp DPC. At each patch-test visit, blood was drawn before the patch test was applied. Patients were eligible if aged 18 to 70, diagnosed with alopecia and judged suitable for DPC therapy, and pregnant patients were excluded. Total RNA was extracted from unfractionated whole blood that had been collected in Tempus Blood RNA tubes. The library was prepared using RACE. Sequencing was carried out with a NextSeq 500. During library preparation, unique molecular identifiers were attached to individual cDNA molecules so that TCRs could be counted quantitatively and reproducibly. For every blood RNA sample, sequencing covered both the TCR alpha and TCR beta chains. The published analysis was carried out like this. The median number of TCRs per sample was around 96,000, ranging from about 20,000 to 690,600. V, J and CDR3 annotation of the TCR reads was performed with the Decombinator software suite. To make PS versus PT1 abundance plots, every sample was subsampled to the same number of TCRs (28,000). Expanded TCRs were defined as absent before sensitization and observed at least eight times at the 2-week time point. TCRdb reanalyzed the raw reads on its own, using fastp at Q25 for trimming and MiXCR for clone calling, and kept in-frame beta chains. Rows merge per CDR3 protein into single entries with the most common DNA and genes. TCRdb, not the original authors, processed these V and J calls. The sample includes 74,000 or so distinct CDR3 sequences, with about 12% observed a single time. The top ten clonotypes cover about 3.5% of the sample.

In regard to this clonotype: Its recognized antigen is unknown. Base qualities are not recorded, but no much larger clone differs from it by a single base.

The sequence was obtained from a woman aged 60-75 years with alopecia areata. Some clones in this sample may be carry-over from other donors' samples. The rearranged segments are TRBV11-2 and TRBJ2-7, with the D segment possibly TRBD1 or TRBD2, each aligning over 5 bases. The sample in question was whole blood, obtained in connection with sensitization to the hapten diphenylcyclopropenone (DPC). This receptor has the CDR3 CASSIGTAYEQYF. The nucleotide sequence reads as follows: TGTGCCAGCAGCATCGGGACGGCCTACGAGCAGTACTTC.